The 25 T cell receptor beta chains below come from one sample, sequenced in a study of metastatic and nonmetastatic thyroid tumors. Thyroid surgery took place with no prior treatment in any patient. From the PCR reads, TCRdb re-called clones with MiXCR. Of around 6,600 clones listed, approximately 30% are singletons. Sequencing was done on a sample of adjacent normal tissue. Receptors originate from a male donor with papillary thyroid cancer or a benign thyroid nodule (not recorded which). Some clones in this sample may be carry-over from other donors' samples.

The J gene is TRBJ1-5, the V gene TRBV5-1; no clear D. V dropped 0 bases and J dropped 5 bases, with 12 bases sitting between them. The germline V gene encodes CDR1 SGHRS and CDR2 YFSETQ. The CDR3 is 15 amino acids. The CDR3 DNA follows: TGCGCCAGCAGCTTGGAGGGAGGATCCTATCAGCCCCAGCATTTT. Its protein is CASSLEGGSYQPQHF.

Concerning this clone itself: Relative to the germline gene, one junction end is altered; a read error may explain this. This chain uses TRBV13 with TRBJ1-3; D not resolved. This CDR3 comprises 13 residues. CDR1 and CDR2 from the germline V gene are PRHDT and FYEKMQ (reference sequence). The CDR3 reads CASSLEGQSNVVF. The DNA for the CDR3 is TGTGCCAGCAGCTTAGAGGGCCAGTCAAATGTTGTTTTT.

This clone was found many times. The V call is TRBV4-3, the J call TRBJ2-1; 9 bases fit TRBD2. Trimming took 0 bases from V and 4 from J; bases not matched to a gene: 7. Germline V gives CDR1 LGHNA, CDR2 YSLEER. The CDR3 totals 17 residues. CDR3 DNA: TGCGCCAGCAGCCAAGATGGAGCGACTAGCGGTTACAATGAGCAGTTCTTC. Protein sequence: CASSQDGATSGYNEQFF.

This clone came up a few times. This chain joins TRBV6-1 and TRBJ2-7; 8 bases map to TRBD1. V lost 6 bases to trimming and J lost 0 bases; unmatched junction nucleotides: 7. Germline V lookup: CDR1 MNHNS, CDR2 SASEGT. CDR3 length equals 15 residues. The CDR3: CASRSGGGASYEQYF. The CDR3 DNA reads as TGTGCCAGCAGGTCAGGGGGCGGGGCCTCCTACGAGCAGTACTTC.

Comment on this clone: A junction end diverges from the germline sequence, so it may reflect a read error. The genes are TRBV20-1 and TRBJ2-7; TRBD1 aligns across 7 bases. The CDR3 has 15 amino acids. Per germline, CDR1 DFQATT and CDR2 SNEGSKA (reference sequence). CDR3 in DNA: TGCAGTGCTAGAGAGTCTACAGGGGTAGACTACCAGCAGTACTTC. This encodes CSARESTGVDYQQYF.

This rearrangement joins TRBV5-5 to TRBJ1-5; TRBD1 might be the D (6 bases). Germline V CDR1 and CDR2: SGHKS, YYEKEE (reference sequence). The V end lost 2 bases, the J end lost 6 bases, and 12 bases lay between the germline ends. The CDR3 has 14 residues. The CDR3 sequence: CASSFSAGVQPQHF. DNA of the CDR3: TGTGCCAGCAGCTTTTCGGCAGGGGTTCAGCCCCAGCATTTT. The entire variable domain, with the rest obtained from reference TRBV5-5 and TRBJ1-5, is as follows: DAGVTQSPTHLIKTRGQQVTLRCSPISGHKSVSWYQQVLGQGPQFIFQYYEKEERGRGNFPDRFSARQFPNYSSELNVNALLLGDSALYLCASSFSAGVQPQHFGDGTRLSIL.

V and J are TRBV20-1 and TRBJ1-1; D not certain. This CDR3 is 12 amino acids long. Trimming took 6 bases from V and 5 from J, leaving 13 bases between them. CDR1 is DFQATT and CDR2 is SNEGSKA in the germline V gene (reference sequence). In nucleotides, the CDR3 is TGCAGTGCATCCCTAGGATCTACTGAAGCTTTCTTT. This codes for CSASLGSTEAFF.

This clone was detected only a few times. The V and J genes are TRBV11-2 and TRBJ2-5, with D possibly TRBD1 on 5 matching bases. The germline V and J ends were trimmed by 0 bases and 2 bases, with 7 bases remaining between them. The length of the CDR3 is 14 residues. Germline values: CDR1 SGHAT, CDR2 FQNNGV. The CDR3 coding sequence is TGTGCCAGCAGCTTAGATCCAGGGCAAGAGACCCAGTACTTC. Its protein is CASSLDPGQETQYF.

The chain is built from TRBV5-1 and TRBJ2-3, with TRBD1 as a possible D gene (6 bases). Germline lookup yields CDR1 SGHRS and CDR2 YFSETQ. The CDR3 totals 15 residues. The germline V and J ends were trimmed by 0 bases and 4 bases, with 12 bases remaining between them. CDR3 in amino acids: CASSLVQGGADTQYF. The DNA for the CDR3 is TGCGCCAGCAGCTTGGTACAGGGTGGTGCAGATACGCAGTATTTT.

This clone rates as medium-sized. This chain connects TRBV4-3 to TRBJ2-2; TRBD2 matches at 14 bases. The J segment lost 4 bases and the V segment lost 3 bases, leaving 7 bases of the junction unmatched. Germline CDR1 and CDR2: LGHNA and YSLEER. The CDR3 consists of 18 residues. CDR3 residues: CASSQGGLAGDSTGELFF. CDR3 nucleotide sequence: TGCGCCAGCAGCCAGGGGGGACTAGCGGGAGATAGCACCGGGGAGCTGTTTTTT.

The chain employs TRBV20-1 and TRBJ2-7, with D tentatively TRBD1 or TRBD2 (5 bases each). The V end lost 3 bases, the J end lost 0 bases, and 15 bases lay between the germline ends. The CDR3 is 15 amino acids. Germline loops: CDR1 DFQATT, CDR2 SNEGSKA (reference sequence). DNA of the CDR3: TGCAGTGCTAGGGGAAGAGGGGCGCTCTCCTACGAGCAGTACTTC. Its protein is CSARGRGALSYEQYF.

The CDR3: CSARASGQPYNSPLHF. The DNA of the CDR3 is TGCAGTGCTAGAGCTTCGGGACAGCCATATAATTCACCCCTCCACTTT. V is TRBV20-1 and J is TRBJ1-6; TRBD1 matches at 7 bases. CDR1 and CDR2 from the germline V gene are DFQATT and SNEGSKA (reference sequence). The CDR3 runs 16 residues. V trimming: 1 base; J trimming: 4 bases; junction bases outside the gene matches: 7.

The chain has TRBV27 and TRBJ1-4; TRBD1 matches 7 bases. Per germline, CDR1 MNHEY and CDR2 SMNVEV (reference sequence). V was clipped by 6 bases and J by 8 bases; unmatched bases: 12. The CDR3 spans 15 residues. The CDR3, as DNA: TGTGCCAGCAGCGCTGGACAGGCTGACCGGGAAAAACTGTTTTTT. This gives the protein CASSAGQADREKLFF. Looking up the rest from reference TRBV27 and TRBJ1-4 gives the full variable domain: EAQVTQNPRYLITVTGKKLTVTCSQNMNHEYMSWYRQDPGLGLRQIYYSMNVEVTDKGDVPEGYKVSRKEKRNFPLILESPSPNQTSLYFCASSAGQADREKLFFGSGTQLSVL.

This clone has more than one count but fewer than ten. The chain links TRBV12-3 or TRBV12-4 to TRBJ1-2, with a tentative D call TRBD1 (6 bases). CDR3 size: 14 residues. The V and J ends lost 6 bases and 6 bases respectively, with 17 bases between them. CDR3 DNA: TGTGCCAGCAGGTCTCCGGGACAATCTAATGGCTACACCTTC. Translating it yields CASRSPGQSNGYTF.

The chain couples TRBV5-6 to TRBJ2-2; possibly TRBD1 or TRBD2 for D (5 bases each). The CDR3 length is 17 residues. CDR1 and CDR2 (germline): SGHDT, YYEEEE. Trimming removed 2 bases at V and 4 bases at J, with 18 bases between. CDR3 sequence reads: CASSLLIGEQITGELFF. The DNA of the CDR3 is TGTGCCAGCAGCTTATTGATAGGGGAGCAAATCACCGGGGAGCTGTTTTTT. The full variable domain, its missing parts supplied by reference TRBV5-6 and TRBJ2-2, is DAGVTQSPTHLIKTRGQQVTLRCSPKSGHDTVSWYQQALGQGPQFIFQYYEEEERQRGNFPDRFSGHQFPNYSSELNVNALLLGDSALYLCASSLLIGEQITGELFFGEGSRLTVL.

This clone is medium-sized (0.01 to 0.1%) in the sample. V is TRBV11-1 and J is TRBJ2-7; D is uncertain. Germline loops: CDR1 SGHAT, CDR2 FQDESV (reference sequence). V was shortened by 3 bases and J by 2 bases, with 8 bases between the two germline ends. The CDR3 is made up of 13 amino acids. The CDR3 bases are TGTGCCAGCAGCTTCGCCGGCCCCTACGAGCAGTACTTC. Translation gives CASSFAGPYEQYF.

This clone has a handful of counts. The J gene is TRBJ2-7, the V gene TRBV12-3 or TRBV12-4; D perhaps matches TRBD2 (6 bases). The CDR3 spans 12 residues. The germline V and J ends were trimmed by 4 bases and 10 bases, with 14 bases remaining between them. For the CDR3, the DNA is TGTGCCAGCAGTTACCGGGACTCCTTTCAGTACTTC. Protein: CASSYRDSFQYF.

By proportion, this clone is medium-sized. The J gene is TRBJ1-2, the V gene TRBV6-2 or TRBV6-3; D is perhaps TRBD1 (5 bases). Germline V lookup: CDR1 MNHEY, CDR2 SVGEGT. V was trimmed by 0 bases and J by 0 bases, leaving 8 bases between them. CDR3 size: 15 residues. The CDR3 DNA sequence: TGTGCCAGCAGTTACTCCGGCAGGGCTAACTATGGCTACACCTTC. Residues: CASSYSGRANYGYTF.

By sample share, this clone is large. The chain carries TRBV6-2 or TRBV6-3 and TRBJ1-1; tentatively, D is TRBD1 (6 bases). V gave up 2 bases and J gave up 3 bases, with 22 bases separating them. This CDR3 contains 18 residues. Germline-derived CDR1 and CDR2 are MNHEY and SVGEGT. The CDR3 protein is CASSYVRRQGRLDTEAFF. DNA for the CDR3: TGTGCCAGCAGTTACGTACGGAGGCAGGGGCGGTTGGACACTGAAGCTTTCTTT.

This chain joins TRBV7-8 and TRBJ1-1; no reliable D call. The CDR3 spans 13 residues. Trimming shortened V by 0 bases and J by 5 bases, and 7 bases separated the two germline ends. CDR1 SGHVS and CDR2 FQNEAQ come from the germline V gene. CDR3 protein: CASSLAERTEAFF. CDR3 nucleotides: TGTGCCAGCAGCTTAGCGGAGAGGACTGAAGCTTTCTTT.

Only a few counts were recorded for this clone. J is TRBJ1-1 and V is TRBV24-1, with 8 bases matching TRBD1. Germline values: CDR1 KGHDR, CDR2 SFDVKD. V lost 4 bases to trimming and J lost 5 bases; unmatched junction nucleotides: 5. The CDR3 contains 14 residues. Written as DNA, the CDR3 is TGTGCCACCAGTGAGGGACAGGTAGAGACTGAAGCTTTCTTT. Translating it yields CATSEGQVETEAFF.

This clone has more than one count but fewer than ten. Compared with germline, one end of the junction differs, possibly owing to a read error. This sequence joins TRBV11-2 and TRBJ2-6; 10 nucleotides align to TRBD1. The CDR3 totals 19 residues. The germline CDR1 and CDR2 sequences are SGHAT and FQNNGV. The CDR3: CASSRPRDRGPSGANALTF. CDR3 bases: TGTGCCAGCAGCCGGCCCCGAGACAGGGGGCCCTCTGGGGCCAACGCCCTGACTTTC.

This clone was observed a few times. The CDR3 does not close with the conserved phenylalanine or tryptophan, likely indicating a read error. The chain carries TRBV27 and TRBJ2-3; D call uncertain. Germline lookup yields CDR1 MNHEY and CDR2 SMNVEV (reference sequence). V was shortened by 9 bases and J by 6 bases, with 13 bases between the two germline ends. The CDR3 has 12 residues. The chain's CDR3 is CARRSRGDTQYL. The CDR3 nucleotides are TGTGCCAGGCGGTCCCGCGGTGATACGCAGTATCTT.

V gene TRBV11-2 combines with J gene TRBJ1-3; 7 nucleotides match TRBD1. The germline V gene encodes CDR1 SGHAT and CDR2 FQNNGV. V shed 5 bases and J 1 base; nucleotides not matched to a gene: 2. This CDR3 comprises 14 residues. In DNA form, the CDR3 reads TGTGCCAGCAGCACAGGGGTATCTGGAAACACCATATATTTT. It specifies CASSTGVSGNTIYF.

This clone has a count of ten or more. The chain is built from TRBV6-5 and TRBJ2-1, with no clear D. This CDR3 comprises 11 residues. Trimming stripped 6 bases from V and 5 bases from J, with 5 bases between. Per the germline V gene, CDR1 is MNHEY and CDR2 is SVGAGI. The CDR3 region is CASRLHNEQFF. CDR3 in DNA: TGTGCCAGCAGACTCCACAATGAGCAGTTCTTC.